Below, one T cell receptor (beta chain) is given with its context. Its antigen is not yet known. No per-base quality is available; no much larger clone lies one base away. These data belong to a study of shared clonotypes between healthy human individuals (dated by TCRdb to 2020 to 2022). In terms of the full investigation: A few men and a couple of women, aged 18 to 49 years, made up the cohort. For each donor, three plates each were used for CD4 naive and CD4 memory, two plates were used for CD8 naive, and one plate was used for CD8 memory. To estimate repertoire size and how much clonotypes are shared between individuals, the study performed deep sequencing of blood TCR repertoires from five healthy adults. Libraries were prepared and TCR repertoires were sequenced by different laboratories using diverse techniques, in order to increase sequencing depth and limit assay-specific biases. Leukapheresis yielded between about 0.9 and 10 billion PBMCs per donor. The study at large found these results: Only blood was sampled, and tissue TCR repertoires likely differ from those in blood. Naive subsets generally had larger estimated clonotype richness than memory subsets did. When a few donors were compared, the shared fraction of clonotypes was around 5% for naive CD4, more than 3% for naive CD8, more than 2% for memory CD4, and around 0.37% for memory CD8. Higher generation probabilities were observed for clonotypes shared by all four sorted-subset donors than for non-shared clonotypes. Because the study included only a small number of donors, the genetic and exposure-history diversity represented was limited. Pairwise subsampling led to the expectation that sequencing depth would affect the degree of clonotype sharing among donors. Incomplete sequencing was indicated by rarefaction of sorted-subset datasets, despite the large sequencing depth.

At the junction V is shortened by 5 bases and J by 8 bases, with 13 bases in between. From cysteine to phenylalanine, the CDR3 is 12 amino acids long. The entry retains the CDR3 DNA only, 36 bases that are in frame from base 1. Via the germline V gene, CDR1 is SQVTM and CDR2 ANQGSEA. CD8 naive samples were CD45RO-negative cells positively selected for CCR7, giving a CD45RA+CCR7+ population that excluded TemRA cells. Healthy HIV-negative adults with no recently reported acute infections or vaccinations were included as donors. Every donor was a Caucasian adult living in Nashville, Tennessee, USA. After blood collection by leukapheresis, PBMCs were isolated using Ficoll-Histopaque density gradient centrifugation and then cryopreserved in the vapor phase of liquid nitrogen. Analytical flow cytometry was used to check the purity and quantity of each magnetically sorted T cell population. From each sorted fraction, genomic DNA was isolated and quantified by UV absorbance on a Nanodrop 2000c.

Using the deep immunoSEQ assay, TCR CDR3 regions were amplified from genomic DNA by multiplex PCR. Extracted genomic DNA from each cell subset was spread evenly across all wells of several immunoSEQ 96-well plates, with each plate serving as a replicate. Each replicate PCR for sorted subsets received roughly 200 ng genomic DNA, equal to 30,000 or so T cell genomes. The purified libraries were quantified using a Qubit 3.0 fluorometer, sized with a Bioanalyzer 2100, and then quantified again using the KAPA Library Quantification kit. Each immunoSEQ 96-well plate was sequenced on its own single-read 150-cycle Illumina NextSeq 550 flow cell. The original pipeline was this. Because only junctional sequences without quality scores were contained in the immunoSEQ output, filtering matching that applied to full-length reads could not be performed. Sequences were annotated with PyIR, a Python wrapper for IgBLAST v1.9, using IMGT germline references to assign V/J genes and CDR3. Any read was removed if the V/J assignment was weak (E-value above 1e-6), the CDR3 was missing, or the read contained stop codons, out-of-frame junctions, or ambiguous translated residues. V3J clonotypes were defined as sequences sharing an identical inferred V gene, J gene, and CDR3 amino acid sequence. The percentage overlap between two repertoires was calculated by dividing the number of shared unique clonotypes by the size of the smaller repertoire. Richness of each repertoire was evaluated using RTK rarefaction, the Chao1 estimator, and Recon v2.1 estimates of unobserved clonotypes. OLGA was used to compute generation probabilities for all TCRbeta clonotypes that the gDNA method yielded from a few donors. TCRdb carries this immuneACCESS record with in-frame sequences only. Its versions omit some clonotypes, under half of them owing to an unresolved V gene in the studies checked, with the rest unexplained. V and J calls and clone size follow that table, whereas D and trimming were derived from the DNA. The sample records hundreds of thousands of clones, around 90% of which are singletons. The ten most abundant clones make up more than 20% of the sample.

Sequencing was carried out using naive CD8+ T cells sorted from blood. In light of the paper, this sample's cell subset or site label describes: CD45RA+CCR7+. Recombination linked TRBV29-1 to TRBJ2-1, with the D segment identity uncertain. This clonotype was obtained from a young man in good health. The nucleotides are TGCAGCGTTTATTGGGTTTTGGATGAGCAGTTCTTC. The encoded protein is CSVYWVLDEQFF.